The rows below give T cell receptor beta chains drawn from one sample of a study of T cell repertoires in cytomegalovirus infection. Using its own MiXCR run on the reads, TCRdb lists one record per CDR3 protein. The profile shows 250,000 to 300,000 distinct CDR3 sequences, roughly 21% of them singletons. Their recognized antigens are unknown. Sequences were derived from cultured PBMCs, sampled from culture after CMV antigen stimulation. These receptors were collected from a human donor in good health (CMV status not recorded). Some clones in this sample may be carry-over from other donors' samples. Both conserved end residues are part of each CDR3. D genes are given only for firm matches. Clone size, where shown, is once, few, many, or a class for clones that have expanded.

J	V	size	D	DNA	CDR3
TRBJ2-3	TRBV27	-	-	TGTGCCAGCAGTTTAGGATTGAGCGGAAGCACAGATACGCAGTATTTT	CASSLGLSGSTDTQYF
TRBJ2-7	TRBV3-1	few	-	TGTGCCAGCAGCCAAGGGCGAGCCGGTCACGAGCAGTACTTC	CASSQGRAGHEQYF
TRBJ2-5	TRBV4-3	few	-	TGCGCCAGCAGCCAAGAGTACAGGGCCCAAGAGACCCAGTACTTC	CASSQEYRAQETQYF
TRBJ1-6	TRBV7-9	few	-	TGTGCCAGCAGCTTTCTGGACAGAAATTCACCCCTCCACTTT	CASSFLDRNSPLHF
TRBJ2-7	TRBV12-3/TRBV12-4	few	TRBD2	TGTGCCAGCAGTTTTGGACTAGCGTCGAATTACGAGCAGTACTTC	CASSFGLASNYEQYF
TRBJ2-1	TRBV7-2	-	-	TGTGCCAGCAGCTTTTATGCGGGCCAACTCCACAATGAGCAGTTCTTC	CASSFYAGQLHNEQFF
TRBJ2-3	TRBV4-2	few	-	TGTGCCAGCAGCCAAGGGGGCGGGGGCGCGGATACGCAGTATTTT	CASSQGGGGADTQYF
TRBJ2-5	TRBV7-2	many	-	TGTGCCAGCAGCTTAATGCACAGCCAAGAGACCCAGTACTTC	CASSLMHSQETQYF
TRBJ2-1	TRBV12-3/TRBV12-4	-	-	TGTGCCAGCAGTCCCCTAGGGAGTGAGCAGTTCTTC	CASSPLGSEQFF
TRBJ2-5	TRBV7-2	-	-	TGTGCCAGCAGCTTAGCGTCGACGGCTAGCCCATTCTTC	CASSLASTASPFF
TRBJ1-1	TRBV4-2	few	-	TGTGCCAGCAGCCAAGACTCACCGGGTATCACTGAAGCTTTCTTT	CASSQDSPGITEAFF
TRBJ2-7	TRBV7-9	many	TRBD2	TGTGCCAGCAGCCCGGGACTAGCGGGAGTCTACGCCTACGAGCAGTACTTC	CASSPGLAGVYAYEQYF
TRBJ1-2	TRBV12-3/TRBV12-4	-	-	TGTGCCAGCAGTCCGACCGGGCCCTATGGCTACACCTTC	CASSPTGPYGYTF
TRBJ1-1	TRBV20-1	once	-	TGCAGTGCACGGACAGACTACACTGAAGCTTTCTTT	CSARTDYTEAFF
TRBJ2-1	TRBV14	many	TRBD2	TGTGCCAGCAGCCGCGGGAGCTCCTACAATGAGCAGTTCTTC	CASSRGSSYNEQFF
TRBJ1-5	TRBV19	-	-	TGTGCCAGCCATTCAGGGCCCGGGCCCCAGCATTTT	CASHSGPGPQHF
TRBJ1-3	TRBV6-5	many	TRBD1	TGTGCCAGCCAAAGACAGGGAGGCTACTCTGGAAACACCATATATTTT	CASQRQGGYSGNTIYF
TRBJ2-1	TRBV5-6	few	-	TGTGCCAGCAGCTTGACGCCGAACCGGGCCTACAATGAGCAGTTCTTC	CASSLTPNRAYNEQFF
TRBJ2-7	TRBV7-2	many	-	TGTGCCAGCAGCTTTACTTCGACCTACGAGCAGTACTTC	CASSFTSTYEQYF
TRBJ1-1	TRBV20-1	few	-	TGCAGTGCTAGAGAAGGGCTGAACACTGAAGCTTTCTTT	CSAREGLNTEAFF
TRBJ2-1	TRBV7-2	many	-	TGTGCCAGCAGCCCCCAACGCAATGAGCAGTTCTTC	CASSPQRNEQFF
TRBJ2-2	TRBV6-5	few	TRBD2	TGTGCCAGCAGTTACGGCGGGAGGCGGGGCGGGGAGCTGTTTTTT	CASSYGGRRGGELFF
TRBJ2-1	TRBV10-3	few	-	TGTGCCATCAGTGGGGCGGGTGAGCAGTTCTTC	CAISGAGEQFF
TRBJ1-1	TRBV30	-	TRBD1	TGTGCCTGGAGTGCTCCGGGACAGGGGGCGCCTGTGGGAAAAGCTTTCTTT	CAWSAPGQGAPVGKAFF